Listed below are T cell receptor beta chains from one sample, sequenced in a study of blood T cell repertoires in COVID-19. The method was immunoSEQ multiplex PCR; TCRdb's version includes in-frame clones alone and lacks a portion of them. This sample has just under 350,000 clones; more than 70% occur once, and the top ten carry around 3%. The sample consisted of peripheral blood. These receptors all come from a man in his thirties or forties with active or convalescent COVID-19. The CDR3 runs from the conserved cysteine through the conserved F or W. The order of the fields is CDR3 protein, CDR3 DNA, clone size, J gene, V gene, D gene. The D gene is left open where the match is weak. Where a row states a size, it is once, few, many or the class of an expanded clone; other rows omit it.

CDR3 protein: CASSSQVSDEAFF
CDR3 DNA: TGTGCCAGCAGCTCACAGGTTTCGGATGAAGCTTTCTTT
clone size: once
J gene: TRBJ1-1
V gene: TRBV13
D gene: NA

CDR3 protein: CASSPGTENEKLFF
CDR3 DNA: TGTGCCAGCAGTCCCGGGACAGAGAATGAAAAACTGTTTTTT
clone size: NA
J gene: TRBJ1-4
V gene: TRBV28
D gene: TRBD1

CDR3 protein: CSVAAGERDTQYF
CDR3 DNA: TGCAGCGTAGCAGCGGGAGAGCGAGATACGCAGTATTTT
clone size: NA
J gene: TRBJ2-3
V gene: TRBV29-1
D gene: TRBD2

CDR3 protein: CASSYPWGAAIAKNIQYF
CDR3 DNA: TGTGCCAGCAGTTACCCCTGGGGAGCGGCTATAGCCAAAAACATTCAGTACTTC
clone size: NA
J gene: TRBJ2-4
V gene: TRBV6-2/TRBV6-3
D gene: NA

CDR3 protein: CATSRDLNTGELFF
CDR3 DNA: TGTGCCACCAGCAGAGATCTAAACACCGGGGAGCTGTTTTTT
clone size: once
J gene: TRBJ2-2
V gene: TRBV15
D gene: NA

CDR3 protein: CAISESSGGANEQFF
CDR3 DNA: TGTGCCATCAGTGAGTCTAGCGGGGGGGCTAATGAGCAGTTCTTC
clone size: NA
J gene: TRBJ2-1
V gene: TRBV10-3
D gene: TRBD2

CDR3 protein: CASSPPLAVTGFGANVLTF
CDR3 DNA: TGTGCCAGCTCACCACCCCTAGCGGTAACGGGGTTCGGGGCCAACGTCCTGACTTTC
clone size: NA
J gene: TRBJ2-6
V gene: TRBV18
D gene: TRBD2

CDR3 protein: CASSYIGSYNEQFF
CDR3 DNA: TGTGCCAGCAGTTACATCGGGAGCTACAATGAGCAGTTCTTC
clone size: NA
J gene: TRBJ2-1
V gene: TRBV6-5
D gene: NA

CDR3 protein: CASSPGTYNYNEQFF
CDR3 DNA: TGCGCCAGCAGCCCCGGGACTTACAACTACAATGAGCAGTTCTTC
clone size: NA
J gene: TRBJ2-1
V gene: TRBV5-1
D gene: NA

CDR3 protein: CASSPSGGGTYNEQFF
CDR3 DNA: TGTGCCAGCAGCCCTAGCGGGGGGGGCACCTACAATGAGCAGTTCTTC
clone size: NA
J gene: TRBJ2-1
V gene: TRBV9
D gene: TRBD2

CDR3 protein: CASNTGTGGEKLFF
CDR3 DNA: TGCGCCAGCAATACCGGGACAGGGGGAGAAAAACTGTTTTTT
clone size: NA
J gene: TRBJ1-4
V gene: TRBV5-1
D gene: TRBD1

CDR3 protein: CASSPQGPANYNSPLHF
CDR3 DNA: TGTGCCAGCTCACCACAAGGTCCAGCGAACTATAATTCACCCCTCCACTTT
clone size: NA
J gene: TRBJ1-6
V gene: TRBV18
D gene: NA

CDR3 protein: CATSRNREEAEAFF
CDR3 DNA: TGTGCCACCAGCAGAAACAGGGAAGAGGCTGAAGCTTTCTTT
clone size: NA
J gene: TRBJ1-1
V gene: TRBV15
D gene: NA

CDR3 protein: CASSLVSGQNTGELFF
CDR3 DNA: TGTGCCAGCAGCTTAGTGTCGGGACAGAACACCGGGGAGCTGTTTTTT
clone size: NA
J gene: TRBJ2-2
V gene: TRBV7-2
D gene: NA

CDR3 protein: CASSLSSGSRPYEQYF
CDR3 DNA: TGTGCCAGCAGTTTATCTAGCGGGAGTCGACCGTACGAGCAGTACTTC
clone size: once
J gene: TRBJ2-7
V gene: TRBV27
D gene: TRBD2

CDR3 protein: CASRETGWGEQYF
CDR3 DNA: TGTGCCAGCAGGGAGACAGGGTGGGGCGAGCAGTACTTC
clone size: once
J gene: TRBJ2-7
V gene: TRBV28
D gene: TRBD1

CDR3 protein: CASSQVSVDRANYGYTF
CDR3 DNA: TGCGCCAGCAGCCAAGTCTCGGTGGACAGGGCGAACTATGGCTACACCTTC
clone size: NA
J gene: TRBJ1-2
V gene: TRBV4-1
D gene: TRBD1

CDR3 protein: CSVVTGTGYGYTF
CDR3 DNA: TGCAGCGTAGTGACAGGGACAGGCTATGGCTACACCTTC
clone size: NA
J gene: TRBJ1-2
V gene: TRBV29-1
D gene: TRBD1

CDR3 protein: CATSRERDLSYEQYF
CDR3 DNA: TGTGCCACCAGCAGAGAGCGGGACCTCTCCTACGAGCAGTACTTC
clone size: NA
J gene: TRBJ2-7
V gene: TRBV15
D gene: NA

CDR3 protein: CASSLDLFYEQYF
CDR3 DNA: TGTGCCAGCAGCTTAGACCTCTTCTACGAGCAGTACTTC
clone size: few
J gene: TRBJ2-7
V gene: TRBV11-2
D gene: NA

CDR3 protein: CASSPQGDSPLHF
CDR3 DNA: TGTGCCAGCAGCCCTCAGGGGGATTCACCCCTCCACTTT
clone size: NA
J gene: TRBJ1-6
V gene: TRBV27
D gene: TRBD1

CDR3 protein: CASSVASGRDEQFF
CDR3 DNA: TGTGCCAGCAGCGTAGCTAGCGGGAGGGATGAGCAGTTCTTC
clone size: NA
J gene: TRBJ2-1
V gene: TRBV9
D gene: TRBD2

CDR3 protein: CASSTRPRASKNIQYF
CDR3 DNA: TGTGCCAGCAGCACCCGACCGCGGGCTTCCAAAAACATTCAGTACTTC
clone size: NA
J gene: TRBJ2-4
V gene: TRBV11-2
D gene: NA

CDR3 protein: CASSFGGYQETQYF
CDR3 DNA: TGTGCCAGCAGCTTTGGGGGGTACCAAGAGACCCAGTACTTC
clone size: NA
J gene: TRBJ2-5
V gene: TRBV13
D gene: NA

CDR3 protein: CASSEGLARPYEQYF
CDR3 DNA: TGCGCCAGCAGCGAAGGACTAGCGCGACCCTACGAGCAGTACTTC
clone size: NA
J gene: TRBJ2-7
V gene: TRBV5-1
D gene: TRBD2

CDR3 protein: CASSLEQGVYEQYF
CDR3 DNA: TGTGCCAGCAGCTTGGAACAGGGGGTCTACGAGCAGTACTTC
clone size: NA
J gene: TRBJ2-7
V gene: TRBV5-6
D gene: TRBD1

CDR3 protein: CASSQANRGLRIYF
CDR3 DNA: TGTGCCAGCAGCCAAGCTAACAGGGGCCTGCGCATATATTTT
clone size: NA
J gene: TRBJ1-3
V gene: TRBV3-1/TRBV3-2
D gene: TRBD1

CDR3 protein: CASSFTGNEQFF
CDR3 DNA: TGTGCCAGCAGCTTTACGGGTAATGAGCAGTTCTTC
clone size: once
J gene: TRBJ2-1
V gene: TRBV11-2
D gene: NA

CDR3 protein: CASSLYPLRGGGTDTQYF
CDR3 DNA: TGTGCCAGCAGCTTATACCCTCTAAGGGGGGGCGGGACAGATACGCAGTATTTT
clone size: NA
J gene: TRBJ2-3
V gene: TRBV7-6
D gene: NA

CDR3 protein: CASRQRDRGPYNEKLFF
CDR3 DNA: TGTGCCAGCAGACAACGGGACAGGGGGCCGTATAATGAAAAACTGTTTTTT
clone size: NA
J gene: TRBJ1-4
V gene: TRBV11-2
D gene: TRBD1

CDR3 protein: CASSRGDGMRQPQHF
CDR3 DNA: TGTGCCAGCAGCCGCGGGGATGGGATGCGGCAGCCCCAGCATTTT
clone size: NA
J gene: TRBJ1-5
V gene: TRBV7-9
D gene: NA